This TCR beta chain was sequenced for a study of blood T cell repertoires in COVID-19. Study overall: Samples representing acute and convalescent COVID-19 were sourced from the United States, Italy and Spain. Sources were T cells, B-cell-depleted T cells, or PBMCs; the material itself was cDNA or gDNA.

This clone was observed a single time. The CDR3 consists of 12 residues. Germline V gene data show CDR1 as MNHEY and CDR2 as SVGAGI. Between the trimmed V and J ends, which lost 4 bases and 3 bases, there was a span of 6 bases. Original processing notes: It was from reference gene primer amplification that nucleated cell counts were estimated. The table came from immunoSEQ multiplex PCR; TCRdb's copy has only in-frame clones and leaves some out. The V and J calls and the clone size are those of that table, but D and trimming were determined from the DNA. The sample has 110,000 to 150,000 clones, about four fifths seen once.

The V call is TRBV6-5, the J call TRBJ1-2; D is perhaps TRBD1 (6 bases). The sequencing input was peripheral blood. This sequence was found in a human donor in a cohort sampled during active COVID-19. CDR3 coding DNA: TGTGCCAGCAGTTCAGGGGACTATGGCTACACCTTC. Translated: CASSSGDYGYTF.